These 26 T cell receptor beta chains were all obtained from the same sample, sequenced in a study of Graves' ophthalmopathy and Graves' hyperthyroidism. Amplified material comprised TCR beta CDR3 regions derived from RNA transcripts. The workflow started with a first-round RT-PCR run with HTBI primers and then moved on to a second-round multiplex PCR. TCRdb used MiXCR to reprocess the multiplex PCR reads, holding one entry per CDR3 protein. The sample records about 700,000 distinct CDR3 sequences, just over 40% being singletons. Sequencing was performed on peripheral blood. Receptor source: an adult man with Graves' ophthalmopathy.

This clonotype has just a few counts. This chain links TRBV20-1 with TRBJ2-7; the match to TRBD2 covers 7 bases. The CDR3 totals 16 residues. Germline V gene data show CDR1 as DFQATT and CDR2 as SNEGSKA (reference sequence). Germline trimming cut 1 base from V and 6 bases from J; bases unmatched to any gene: 15. CDR3: CSARGGQAGPAGEQYF. CDR3 coding DNA: TGCAGTGCTAGAGGCGGTCAAGCGGGGCCCGCGGGCGAGCAGTACTTC.

This clonotype was detected many times. V is TRBV29-1 and J is TRBJ2-7; 11 positions agree with TRBD2. Trimming at V came to 3 bases and at J to 4 bases, leaving 5 bases not matched to a gene. CDR3 length equals 14 residues. CDR1 is SQVTM and CDR2 is ANQGSEA in the germline V gene. CDR3 amino acids: CSVEGGTSGYEQYF. As DNA, the CDR3 is TGCAGCGTTGAGGGGGGGACTAGCGGTTACGAGCAGTACTTC.

This clonotype was recorded once. The rearrangement joins TRBV11-1 to TRBJ2-5; TRBD1 matches 9 bases. The CDR3 has 16 residues. V shed 5 bases, J shed 5 bases, and the junction held 12 bases outside the gene matches. Germline V gene lookup returns CDR1 SGHAT and CDR2 FQDESV (reference sequence). The CDR3 DNA follows: TGTGCCAGCAGCCATCCCGGGACAGGGATACGGGAGACCCAGTACTTC. It translates to CASSHPGTGIRETQYF. The whole variable domain, remainder taken from reference TRBV11-1 and TRBJ2-5, is EAEVAQSPRYKITEKSQAVAFWCDPISGHATLYWYRQILGQGPELLVQFQDESVVDDSQLPKDRFSAERLKGVDSTLKIQPAELGDSAMYLCASSHPGTGIRETQYFGPGTRLLVL.

This clonotype appeared many times. The chain recombines TRBV19 with TRBJ1-5; a possible D gene is TRBD1 (5 bases). The V end lost 3 bases, the J end lost 7 bases, and 13 bases lay between the germline ends. The germline V gene encodes CDR1 LNHDA and CDR2 SQIVND (reference sequence). The CDR3 runs 14 residues. CDR3 loop: CASSIWQGDQPQHF. The CDR3 coding sequence is TGTGCCAGTAGTATTTGGCAGGGAGACCAGCCCCAGCATTTT.

There are many counts of this clonotype. The chain carries TRBV20-1 and TRBJ2-5, with TRBD1 matching over 12 bases. Per germline, CDR1 DFQATT and CDR2 SNEGSKA (reference sequence). CDR3 size: 15 residues. V lost 5 bases, J lost 5 bases, and 9 bases stayed unmatched. The CDR3: CSAHDRDRGPETQYF. The CDR3 DNA reads TGCAGTGCTCACGACCGGGACAGGGGGCCGGAGACCCAGTACTTC.

Of note for this clonotype: This CDR3 is missing its conserved last phenylalanine or tryptophan, likely due to a read error. The chain carries TRBV4-1 and TRBJ2-5, with 7 bases fitting TRBD1. Germline CDR1 is MGHRA and CDR2 is YSYEKL. The V segment lost 4 bases and the J segment 5 bases; nucleotides outside the gene matches: 13. This CDR3 is 16 amino acids long. This CDR3 reads CASSPSPQGQGETQYV. The CDR3 region has the DNA TGCGCCAGCAGCCCCTCACCACAGGGGCAAGGGGAGACCCAGTACGTC.

This clonotype came up many times. The V call is TRBV20-1, the J call TRBJ1-5, with a weak D call TRBD1 (5 bases). V lost 1 base, J lost 5 bases, and 15 bases lay in between. Germline V gives CDR1 DFQATT, CDR2 SNEGSKA (reference sequence). The CDR3 consists of 15 residues. The CDR3 DNA is TGCAGTGCTAGAGGGGGGGGAACGCCCTATCAGCCCCAGCATTTT. Protein sequence: CSARGGGTPYQPQHF.

For this clonotype: An end of the junction does not agree with germline; a read error may underlie this. DNA of the CDR3: TGCGCCAGCAGCCATCTCGCGAGGGGCCCCCCGAGGAACACTGAAGCTTTCTTT. Translating it yields CASSHLARGPPRNTEAFF. This rearrangement joins TRBV7-8 to TRBJ1-1; perhaps TRBD1 as D (5 bases). From germline, CDR1 is SGHVS and CDR2 FQNEAQ. The CDR3 contains 18 residues.

This clonotype occurred many times. V and J are TRBV6-6 and TRBJ1-3; weak D call: TRBD1 (5 bases). V lost 8 bases and J 7 bases, leaving 9 bases between the germline ends. The CDR3 has 11 residues. The V gene's germline CDR1 is MNHNY and CDR2 SVGAGI (reference sequence). The CDR3 DNA follows: TGTGCCAGCCACCGGGGGAACACCATATATTTT. Protein product: CASHRGNTIYF.

V usage is TRBV10-3 and J usage is TRBJ1-1; weak D call: TRBD1 (5 bases). This CDR3 spans 13 amino acids. Trimming pared 5 bases from V and 2 bases from J, leaving 9 bases between. CDR1 and CDR2 (germline): ENHRY, SYGVKD. This CDR3 is CAISYRLNTEAFF. The CDR3 region has the DNA TGTGCCATCAGTTACAGGCTAAACACTGAAGCTTTCTTT.

As regards this clonotype: This may arise from a read error, as a much more abundant clone is one base away. The rearrangement links TRBV20-1 to TRBJ2-5; D unclear. The CDR3 contains 12 residues. Between the trimmed V and J ends, which lost 5 bases and 2 bases, there was a span of 9 bases. Germline assignment: CDR1 DFQATT and CDR2 SNEGSKA (reference sequence). The DNA of the CDR3 is TGCAGTGCTCGTGAACCGCAAGAGACCCAGTACTTC. Encoded protein: CSAREPQETQYF.

This clonotype was counted only a few times. This chain connects TRBV3-1 to TRBJ1-6; TRBD1 is a possible D gene (5 bases). The CDR3 is 15 amino acids. Trimming took off 5 bases at V and 10 bases at J, with 18 bases between the two ends. Per germline, CDR1 LGHDT and CDR2 YNNKEL (reference sequence). CDR3 coding DNA: TGTGCCAGCAGCAATCAAGACAGAAGAGGGTCACCCCTCCACTTT. Translated, it gives CASSNQDRRGSPLHF.

Ten or more counts support this clonotype. This sequence joins TRBV15 and TRBJ1-6; the D is unclear. V shed 0 bases and J shed 9 bases, with 6 bases lying between them. CDR1 and CDR2 from the germline V gene are LNHNV and YYDKDF (reference sequence). The CDR3 runs 13 residues. CDR3 nucleotides: TGTGCCACCAGCAGAGATCGGTTTTCACCCCTCCACTTT. Translating it yields CATSRDRFSPLHF.

J is TRBJ1-2 and V is TRBV7-9, with 7 bases that match TRBD1. Losses at the gene ends were 4 bases for V and 4 bases for J; bases not matched to a gene: 6. The CDR3 has 14 amino acids. In germline, CDR1 is SEHNR, CDR2 FQNEAQ (reference sequence). CDR3 nucleotide sequence: TGTGCCAGCAGCTCGCGACAGGGCCTCTATGGCTACACCTTC. The encoded protein is CASSSRQGLYGYTF.

The V gene is TRBV7-3, the J gene TRBJ2-1, with 12 bases fitting TRBD2. Germline V gene data show CDR1 as SGHTA and CDR2 as FQGTGA. V trimming: 5 bases; J trimming: 8 bases; junction bases outside the gene matches: 4. The CDR3 is 14 amino acids. The DNA of the CDR3 is TGTGCCAGCAGCCCTAGCGGGGGGGCTGATGAGCAGTTCTTC. This gives the protein CASSPSGGADEQFF. Full variable domain (remainder filled in from reference TRBV7-3 and TRBJ2-1): GAGVSQTPSNKVTEKGKYVELRCDPISGHTALYWYRQSLGQGPEFLIYFQGTGAADDSGLPNDRFFAVRPEGSVSTLKIQRTERGDSAVYLCASSPSGGADEQFFGPGTRLTVL.

There are many counts of this clonotype. The chain has TRBV7-9 and TRBJ1-2, with a tentative D call TRBD1 (5 bases). V lost 2 bases to trimming and J lost 6 bases, with 10 bases between them. Germline CDR1 SEHNR, CDR2 FQNEAQ (reference sequence). CDR3 length: 13 amino acids. The CDR3 nucleotides read TGTGCCAGCAGCTTACGAGGGACCCATGGCTACACCTTC. Its translation: CASSLRGTHGYTF.

This chain uses TRBV19 with TRBJ1-1, with a weak D call TRBD1 (6 bases). The CDR3 totals 15 residues. V was shortened by 3 bases and J by 6 bases, with 17 bases between the two germline ends. CDR1 and CDR2 from the germline V gene are LNHDA and SQIVND (reference sequence). CDR3 in amino acids: CASSMETGGLAEAFF. The CDR3 nucleotides read TGTGCCAGTAGTATGGAGACAGGTGGGTTAGCTGAAGCTTTCTTT. Drawing the rest from reference TRBV19 and TRBJ1-1, the complete variable domain is DGGITQSPKYLFRKEGQNVTLSCEQNLNHDAMYWYRQDPGQGLRLIYYSQIVNDFQKGDIAEGYSVSREKKESFPLTVTSAQKNPTAFYLCASSMETGGLAEAFFGQGTRLTVV.

Of note for this clonotype: A much more abundant neighbour one base away suggests this may be a read error. The rearrangement links TRBV19 to TRBJ2-7; tentatively, D is TRBD2 (6 bases). Looked up from germline, CDR1 is LNHDA and CDR2 is SQIVND (reference sequence). The CDR3 spans 14 residues. The CDR3: CASSRLGRAYKQYF. The DNA of the CDR3 is TGTGCCAGCAGCCGACTAGGACGGGCCTACAAGCAGTACTTC. Complete variable domain (other parts from reference TRBV19 and TRBJ2-7): DGGITQSPKYLFRKEGQNVTLSCEQNLNHDAMYWYRQDPGQGLRLIYYSQIVNDFQKGDIAEGYSVSREKKESFPLTVTSAQKNPTAFYLCASSRLGRAYKQYFGPGTRLTVT.

This clonotype was observed a few times. The chain links TRBV19 to TRBJ1-2, with a weak D call TRBD1 (5 bases). The CDR3 has 19 amino acids. Trimming left V 4 bases short and J 5 bases short, with 29 bases between. Germline V gives CDR1 LNHDA, CDR2 SQIVND (reference sequence). As DNA, the CDR3 is TGTGCCAGTAGTAGTTTAGGGGCAGGTCCCCAATCCAGCAGATATGGCTACACCTTC. It is translated as CASSSLGAGPQSSRYGYTF. The full variable domain, its missing parts supplied by reference TRBV19 and TRBJ1-2, is DGGITQSPKYLFRKEGQNVTLSCEQNLNHDAMYWYRQDPGQGLRLIYYSQIVNDFQKGDIAEGYSVSREKKESFPLTVTSAQKNPTAFYLCASSSLGAGPQSSRYGYTFGSGTRLTVV.

J is TRBJ2-7 and V is TRBV12-5; TRBD2 agrees at 11 bases. From germline, CDR1 is LGHNT and CDR2 FRNRAP. The CDR3 runs 14 residues. V shed 1 base, J shed 4 bases, and the junction held 0 bases outside the gene matches. The DNA of the CDR3 is TGTGCTAGTGGTTTGGGACTAGCGGGGTACGAGCAGTACTTC. Protein sequence: CASGLGLAGYEQYF. Drawing the rest from reference TRBV12-5 and TRBJ2-7, the complete variable domain is DARVTQTPRHKVTEMGQEVTMRCQPILGHNTVFWYRQTMMQGLELLAYFRNRAPLDDSGMPKDRFSAEMPDATLATLKIQPSEPRDSAVYFCASGLGLAGYEQYFGPGTRLTVT.

This clonotype was recorded a few times. This rearrangement joins TRBV4-3 to TRBJ1-2; D is perhaps TRBD1 (5 bases). The CDR3 has 15 residues. Per germline, CDR1 LGHNA and CDR2 YSLEER. V lost 5 bases and J 4 bases, leaving 17 bases between the germline ends. CDR3 in amino acids: CASSLHRDHLYGYTF. DNA of the CDR3: TGCGCCAGCAGCTTACACCGGGACCATCTCTATGGCTACACCTTC.

The DNA for the CDR3 is TGTGCCAGCAGCGCCGGAACAGGGGGCGCTGAAGCTTTCTTT. Amino acid sequence: CASSAGTGGAEAFF. The V call is TRBV9, the J call TRBJ1-1; 9 bases line up with TRBD1. The V and J ends lost 3 bases and 6 bases, in that order; junction bases with no gene match: 6. The germline V gene encodes CDR1 SGDLS and CDR2 YYNGEE. The CDR3 length is 14 residues. Using reference TRBV9 and TRBJ1-1 for the parts outside the CDR3, the full variable domain is DSGVTQTPKHLITATGQRVTLRCSPRSGDLSVYWYQQSLDQGLQFLIQYYNGEERAKGNILERFSAQQFPDLHSELNLSSLELGDSALYFCASSAGTGGAEAFFGQGTRLTVV.

This clonotype was found many times. This chain links TRBV19 with TRBJ2-5; 8 bases agree with TRBD1. In germline, CDR1 is LNHDA, CDR2 SQIVND (reference sequence). The CDR3 sequence is 16 residues long. V was clipped by 3 bases and J by 4 bases; unmatched bases: 10. The CDR3 loop reads CASSIPGGSSLETQYF. As DNA, the CDR3 is TGTGCCAGTAGTATCCCAGGGGGCTCGAGCTTAGAGACCCAGTACTTC.

In its sample, this clonotype was seen many times. This CDR3 is CASSQGHGDYGYTF. CDR3 nucleotides: TGTGCCAGCAGCCAAGGGCACGGGGACTATGGCTACACCTTC. The V gene is TRBV3-1, the J gene TRBJ1-2; D gene ambiguous. The V end was cut by 1 base, the J end by 3 bases, with 9 bases between. The CDR3 runs 14 residues. From germline, CDR1 is LGHDT and CDR2 YNNKEL (reference sequence).

Details on this clonotype: A read error may explain this, as a much larger clone is one base away. The V and J genes are TRBV2 and TRBJ1-1; TRBD1 might be the D (5 bases). This CDR3 contains 14 residues. V was pared by 7 bases and J by 6 bases, with 18 bases between. Germline loops: CDR1 SNHLY, CDR2 FYNNEI. The CDR3 sequence is CASTNWGLNAEAFF. The CDR3 DNA is TGTGCCAGCACTAATTGGGGACTAAACGCTGAAGCTTTCTTT.

As regards this clonotype: It may be a read error: a sequence one base away is much more abundant. V and J are TRBV3-1 and TRBJ1-2; D may be TRBD1 (5 bases). Germline V lookup: CDR1 LGHDT, CDR2 YNNKEL (reference sequence). The CDR3 spans 15 residues. The CDR3 spells CTSSPSTVRPGGYTF. The DNA for the CDR3 is TGTACCAGCAGCCCTTCGACAGTCAGACCGGGTGGCTACACCTTC.